This T cell receptor (beta chain) was retrieved from a study of blood T cells in healthy people across ages. Using a J-beta primer mix together with a sample-barcoded 5' primer, a second PCR was run for about 6 to 12 cycles. Every cDNA was tagged by a template-switch adaptor with 12 random nucleotides. TCRdb reanalysed the 5' RACE reads using MiXCR and keeps one entry per CDR3 protein. Among approximately 800,000 distinct CDR3 sequences listed, around 34% were seen once. This clonotype has a handful of counts. Its matching antigen is unknown. Points from the study as a whole: Lack of knowledge of donor CMV status possibly confounded expanded clonotype changes.

The study drew donors from healthy Caucasian individuals in Russia aged roughly 6 to 95. Sequencing input: blood. The receptor was derived from a young man in good health.

In nucleotides, the CDR3 is TGCGCCAGCAGCTTATCGCCGGGGCGGGGGCCGAGCACAGATACGCAGTATTTT. As protein: CASSLSPGRGPSTDTQYF. The chain links TRBV5-1 to TRBJ2-3; D may be TRBD2 (7 bases). V shed 2 bases and J shed 0 bases, with 19 bases lying between them. The CDR3 runs to 18 residues. The germline CDR1 and CDR2 sequences are SGHRS and YFSETQ.